The 20 T cell receptor beta chains below were found in one sample sequenced in a study of yellow fever vaccine responses in identical twins. TCRdb called the RT-PCR reads again in MiXCR, with one record for every CDR3 protein. Of about 9,100 distinct CDR3 sequences listed, 80% to 85% are singletons. This specimen consisted of T cells from blood (PBMCs), unsorted or a sorted subset (not recorded which), obtained before or after yellow fever vaccination (not recorded which). The source of these receptors is a woman between 18 and 29 years old who received the yellow fever vaccine.

The rearrangement uses TRBV10-3 and TRBJ2-7; 8 bases map to TRBD2. The CDR3 runs 15 residues. Losses at the gene ends were 0 bases for V and 6 bases for J; bases not matched to a gene: 7. Germline V gives CDR1 ENHRY, CDR2 SYGVKD. The CDR3 DNA follows: TGTGCCATCAGTGAGTCAGGAGGGAGCGGGGGCGAGCAGTACTTC. It codes for CAISESGGSGGEQYF.

The rearrangement joins TRBV6-1 to TRBJ2-5; 7 bases match TRBD1. The V and J ends lost 6 bases and 0 bases, in that order; junction bases with no gene match: 7. This CDR3 is 15 amino acids long. Looked up from germline, CDR1 is MNHNS and CDR2 is SASEGT. The CDR3 nucleotides are TGTGCCAGCAGACAAACAGGGGCCCACCAAGAGACCCAGTACTTC. Translation gives CASRQTGAHQETQYF.

The chain employs TRBV7-2 and TRBJ2-7, with D unresolved. The CDR3 consists of 13 residues. Germline V CDR1 and CDR2: SGHTA, FQGNSA. Trimming removed 0 bases from V and 4 bases from J, with 7 bases in between. CDR3 amino acids: CASSLAESYEQYF. For the CDR3, the DNA is TGTGCCAGCAGCTTAGCGGAATCTTACGAGCAGTACTTC. Full variable domain (remainder filled in from reference TRBV7-2 and TRBJ2-7): GAGVSQSPSNKVTEKGKDVELRCDPISGHTALYWYRQSLGQGLEFLIYFQGNSAPDKSGLPSDRFSAERTGGSVSTLTIQRTQQEDSAVYLCASSLAESYEQYFGPGTRLTVT.

Here the CDR3 reads CASRDARTGRDSPLHF. For the CDR3, the DNA is TGTGCCAGCAGAGACGCCCGGACAGGGAGAGATTCACCCCTCCACTTT. V and J are TRBV2 and TRBJ1-6; TRBD1 matches at 8 bases. V lost 6 bases, J lost 8 bases, and 12 bases stayed unmatched. This CDR3 has 16 amino acids. Germline CDR1 reads SNHLY; CDR2 reads FYNNEI.

The chain has TRBV2 and TRBJ1-6, with 8 nucleotides matching TRBD1. CDR1 and CDR2 from the germline V gene are SNHLY and FYNNEI. V trimming: 6 bases; J trimming: 5 bases; junction bases outside the gene matches: 0. The CDR3 sequence is 13 residues long. The CDR3 bases are TGTGCCAGCAGGGACAGGGATAATTCACCCCTCCACTTT. It encodes CASRDRDNSPLHF.

The chain uses TRBV2 and TRBJ2-5, with D uncertain. The CDR3 length is 11 residues. Per germline, CDR1 SNHLY and CDR2 FYNNEI. Between the trimmed V and J ends, which lost 4 bases and 5 bases, there was a span of 5 bases. CDR3 loop: CASSAWETQYF. In DNA, the CDR3 is TGTGCCAGCAGTGCTTGGGAGACCCAGTACTTC.

The chain has TRBV11-2 and TRBJ2-1, with TRBD1 as a possible D gene (5 bases). Trimming stripped 4 bases from V and 8 bases from J, with 15 bases between. CDR1 is SGHAT and CDR2 is FQNNGV in the germline V gene. This CDR3 is built from 14 residues. The CDR3 DNA reads TGTGCCAGCAGCTCTGGGCCAGGGCGTTATGAGCAGTTCTTC. It is translated as CASSSGPGRYEQFF.

The chain recombines TRBV5-4 with TRBJ2-5, with D perhaps being TRBD1 or TRBD2 (5 bases each). The CDR3 spans 14 residues. Germline V gene data show CDR1 as SGHNT and CDR2 as YYREEE (reference sequence). Trimming left V 0 bases short and J 1 base short, with 7 bases between. CDR3 in amino acids: CASSLGGTQETQYF. The CDR3 DNA reads as TGTGCCAGCAGCTTGGGAGGGACCCAAGAGACCCAGTACTTC.

The chain combines TRBV7-6 with TRBJ2-5; D is unresolved. The V and J ends lost 5 bases and 0 bases respectively, with 4 bases between them. The CDR3 consists of 12 residues. Germline V lookup: CDR1 SGHVS, CDR2 FNYEAQ. CDR3 protein: CASSPHQETQYF. For the CDR3, the DNA is TGTGCCAGCAGCCCCCACCAAGAGACCCAGTACTTC.

The V call is TRBV20-1, the J call TRBJ1-6; TRBD1 agrees at 7 bases. Per germline, CDR1 DFQATT and CDR2 SNEGSKA (reference sequence). The CDR3 is 13 amino acids. V shed 8 bases and J 5 bases; nucleotides not matched to a gene: 6. CDR3 DNA: TGCAGTCCCACAGACAGGGATAATTCACCCCTCCACTTT. This encodes CSPTDRDNSPLHF.

The chain has TRBV18 and TRBJ1-5; D might be TRBD1 (6 bases). The CDR3 is 15 amino acids. Trimming shortened V by 0 bases and J by 2 bases, and 8 bases separated the two germline ends. Germline CDR1 KGHSH, CDR2 LQKENI. Written as DNA, the CDR3 is TGTGCCAGCTCACCACCAGGGGGTGGCAATCAGCCCCAGCATTTT. Translated, it gives CASSPPGGGNQPQHF.

This clonotype appeared a single time. The chain has TRBV5-4 and TRBJ2-7; D is possibly TRBD2 (5 bases). Germline V gene data show CDR1 as SGHNT and CDR2 as YYREEE (reference sequence). This CDR3 has 14 amino acids. V was trimmed by 0 bases and J by 3 bases, leaving 10 bases between them. The CDR3 protein is CASSLGWGVYEQYV. The DNA for the CDR3 is TGTGCCAGCAGCTTGGGATGGGGAGTCTACGAGCAGTACGTC.

The chain uses TRBV29-1 and TRBJ2-5; D possibly corresponds to TRBD1 (6 bases). Germline loops: CDR1 SQVTM, CDR2 ANQGSEA. Deletions cut 0 bases from V and 13 bases from J, with 24 bases between. This CDR3 region has 15 residues. The CDR3 nucleotides are TGCAGCGTTGAAGATTGGGGGCAGGGTAGGGTCCCTTGGTACTTC. It encodes CSVEDWGQGRVPWYF.

The gene calls are TRBV7-3 and TRBJ2-7; 9 bases line up with TRBD2. The germline CDR1 and CDR2 sequences are SGHTA and FQGTGA. This CDR3 is 14 amino acids long. Trimming cost V 2 bases and J 6 bases; bases outside gene matches: 5. The CDR3 bases are TGTGCCAGCAGCTTAGGGCGGGAGGGTGGCGAGCAGTACTTC. Its translation: CASSLGREGGEQYF.

This sequence joins TRBV4-1 and TRBJ2-3; a possible D gene is TRBD2 (5 bases). The V gene's germline CDR1 is MGHRA and CDR2 YSYEKL. Trimming took 1 base from V and 1 from J, leaving 6 bases between them. The length of the CDR3 is 14 residues. This chain's CDR3 is CASSQVRGTDTQYF. In DNA, the CDR3 is TGCGCCAGCAGCCAAGTGCGGGGCACAGATACGCAGTATTTT.

The rearrangement uses TRBV13 and TRBJ2-3, with 7 bases that match TRBD1. Germline V CDR1 and CDR2: PRHDT, FYEKMQ (reference sequence). The CDR3 covers 14 residues. V lost 7 bases and J lost 4; bases outside the gene matches: 8. The CDR3 region is CASKLTGSSDTQYF. For the CDR3, the DNA is TGTGCCAGCAAACTGACAGGGTCTTCAGATACGCAGTATTTT.

This clonotype has more than one count but fewer than ten. J is TRBJ2-7 and V is TRBV20-1, with TRBD2 matching 13 bases. With 6 bases clipped from V and 7 bases from J, the junction kept 6 bases outside the gene matches. The CDR3 covers 13 residues. The V gene's germline CDR1 is DFQATT and CDR2 SNEGSKA (reference sequence). The CDR3 reads CSAIGLAGVEQYF. The CDR3 DNA sequence: TGCAGTGCCATCGGACTAGCGGGAGTAGAGCAGTACTTC.

This clonotype was detected a few times. The DNA of the CDR3 is TGTGCCAGCAGTTTAGCGGGGGAAAACTACAATGAGCAGTTCTTC. It translates to CASSLAGENYNEQFF. V is TRBV12-3 or TRBV12-4 and J is TRBJ2-1, with D perhaps assigned TRBD1 or TRBD2 (5 bases each). The CDR3 contains 15 residues. Trimming left V 0 bases short and J 3 bases short, with 9 bases between.

The chain carries TRBV11-1 and TRBJ2-4; D gene unclear. The germline V gene has CDR1 SGHAT and CDR2 FQDESV (reference sequence). The CDR3 spans 16 residues. V was cut by 5 bases and J by 0 bases, with 14 bases left in between. The CDR3 nucleotides read TGTGCCAGCAGCCGGTCCGATCGACTAGCCAAAAACATTCAGTACTTC. The encoded protein is CASSRSDRLAKNIQYF.

The J gene is TRBJ2-5, the V gene TRBV12-3 or TRBV12-4; possibly TRBD2 for D (6 bases). This CDR3 has 16 amino acids. Between the trimmed V and J ends, which lost 0 bases and 9 bases, there was a span of 20 bases. This CDR3 reads CASSLAGRGPGGPQYF. The CDR3 bases are TGTGCCAGCAGTTTAGCAGGCCGCGGGCCCGGGGGACCCCAGTACTTC.